One and the same sample provided the 28 T cell receptor beta chains below, sequenced in a study of TIL therapy for anti-PD-1-resistant metastatic lung cancer. The libraries were made with immunoSEQ v3. Generated by immunoSEQ multiplex PCR, the TCRdb table keeps only in-frame clones and is missing some. The sample has tens of thousands of clones, less than 85% seen once. Time point reported: pre-treatment sample, taken before nivolumab and TIL therapy. The sequencing used blood, collected at baseline. The receptors here all came from a person aged 25 to 79 with non-small cell lung cancer.

The V gene is TRBV7-2, the J gene TRBJ2-3, with D possibly being TRBD1 or TRBD2 (6 bases each). CDR1 and CDR2 from the germline V gene are SGHTA and FQGNSA. This CDR3 comprises 14 residues. The V end was cut by 3 bases, the J end by 6 bases, with 13 bases between. The CDR3 DNA reads as TGTGCCAGCAGCTTGGGTCTAGGGGGGGATACGCAGTATTTT. It codes for CASSLGLGGDTQYF.

The chain uses TRBV1 and TRBJ2-5; the table's D call TRBD1 went unverified against the DNA. TRBV1 is tagged as a pseudogene. CDR3 length equals 15 residues. CDR3: CTSSQGGRTQETQYF. For the CDR3, the DNA is TGCACCAGCAGCCAAGGTGGCCGAACCCAAGAGACCCAGTACTTC.

This chain joins TRBV11-2 and TRBJ1-6; 9 nucleotides align to TRBD1. CDR1 and CDR2 (germline): SGHAT, FQNNGV. J lost 2 bases, V lost 5 bases, and 4 bases had no gene match. The CDR3 spans 16 residues. The CDR3 nucleotides read TGTGCCAGCAGCAAACAGGGGGCCACCTATAATTCACCCCTCCACTTT. Protein: CASSKQGATYNSPLHF.

The CDR3 region is CASSLARPVQLMNTEAFF. In nucleotides, the CDR3 is TGTGCCAGCAGCTTGGCACGACCGGTTCAGCTCATGAACACTGAAGCTTTCTTT. This rearrangement joins TRBV5-6 to TRBJ1-1, with D unresolved. Trimming cost V 0 bases and J 0 bases, with 18 bases left between them. The CDR3 spans 18 residues. Germline V CDR1 and CDR2: SGHDT, YYEEEE.

V gene TRBV11-3 combines with J gene TRBJ2-5; possibly TRBD2 for D (5 bases). The V end was cut by 1 base, the J end by 5 bases, with 17 bases between. CDR1 is SGHNT, CDR2 YENEEA, per germline. This CDR3 has 16 residues. This chain's CDR3 is CASSLGARDSEETQYF. CDR3 nucleotides: TGTGCCAGCAGCTTAGGGGCCCGGGATAGCGAGGAGACCCAGTACTTC.

Written as DNA, the CDR3 is TGTGCCAGCAGTGCTCACAGGGGTGAGACTGAAGCTTTCTTT. Translating gives CASSAHRGETEAFF. The rearrangement links TRBV2 to TRBJ1-1, with 7 bases fitting TRBD1. Trimming at V came to 4 bases and at J to 5 bases, leaving 7 bases not matched to a gene. The CDR3 is made up of 14 amino acids. CDR1 is SNHLY, CDR2 FYNNEI, per germline.

V is TRBV18 and J is TRBJ1-1; maybe TRBD1 (6 bases). Germline lookup yields CDR1 KGHSH and CDR2 LQKENI. Between the trimmed V and J ends, which lost 4 bases and 3 bases, there was a span of 9 bases. This CDR3 has 13 residues. CDR3 coding DNA: TGTGCCAGCTCACTGAGGGGGGACACTGAAGCTTTCTTT. This sequence encodes CASSLRGDTEAFF.

The chain couples TRBV27 to TRBJ1-5; 9 nucleotides align to TRBD1. The CDR3 length is 17 residues. Germline loops: CDR1 MNHEY, CDR2 SMNVEV (reference sequence). V gave up 1 base and J gave up 4 bases; unmatched junction bases: 8. Written as DNA, the CDR3 is TGTGCCAGCAGTTTATTTTATTCCGGACAGGGGAATCAGCCCCAGCATTTT. Translation gives CASSLFYSGQGNQPQHF.

The J gene is TRBJ1-5, the V gene TRBV28; no firm D call. The germline CDR1 and CDR2 sequences are MDHEN and SYDVKM. The CDR3 is 16 residues long. V lost 5 bases and J lost 0, with 14 bases in between. In DNA form, the CDR3 reads TGTGCCAGCAGTCTGGGCATTTTGTATAGCAATCAGCCCCAGCATTTT. Encoded protein: CASSLGILYSNQPQHF.

By frequency in the sample, this clone is medium-sized. The chain employs TRBV7-9 and TRBJ2-5, with 7 bases fitting TRBD2. Trimming removed 2 bases from V and 10 bases from J; junction bases left unmatched: 10. CDR3 size: 14 residues. Germline assignment: CDR1 SEHNR and CDR2 FQNEAQ (reference sequence). This CDR3 is CASSLHGLDARQYF. In DNA, the CDR3 is TGTGCCAGCAGCTTACATGGACTAGATGCGCGCCAGTACTTC.

The chain links TRBV5-6 to TRBJ1-3, with 8 positions matching TRBD1. V trimming: 0 bases; J trimming: 4 bases; junction bases outside the gene matches: 3. The CDR3 has 15 residues. The germline V gene encodes CDR1 SGHDT and CDR2 YYEEEE. In DNA form, the CDR3 reads TGTGCCAGCAGCTTGGGACAGGGGTTCGGAAACACCATATATTTT. This gives the protein CASSLGQGFGNTIYF.

In this sample, this clone turned up once. V and J are TRBV6-1 and TRBJ2-1, with 9 bases matching TRBD2. CDR3 length: 15 residues. CDR1 MNHNS and CDR2 SASEGT come from the germline V gene. With V trimmed by 7 bases and J by 8 bases, 12 bases remained unmatched. CDR3 bases: TGTGCCAGCACCCTGAAGGGGCGGGAGGGCTATGAGCAGTTCTTC. Translation gives CASTLKGREGYEQFF.

The chain combines TRBV10-3 with TRBJ1-3; D unresolved. There are 15 residues in the CDR3. Germline loops: CDR1 ENHRY, CDR2 SYGVKD. V lost 4 bases and J 0 bases, leaving 10 bases between the germline ends. In DNA form, the CDR3 reads TGTGCCATCAGTGCCCGGACTATCTCTGGAAACACCATATATTTT. Amino acid sequence: CAISARTISGNTIYF.

The chain carries TRBV18 and TRBJ1-2; a weak D match, TRBD1 (5 bases). CDR1 is KGHSH and CDR2 is LQKENI in the germline V gene. The CDR3 has 13 amino acids. Trimming stripped 5 bases from V and 3 bases from J, with 10 bases between. The CDR3, as DNA: TGTGCCAGCTCATATGGGGCAGACTATGGCTACACCTTC. It encodes CASSYGADYGYTF.

V gene TRBV19 combines with J gene TRBJ1-6; D is possibly TRBD1 (5 bases). Germline V gene sequence: CDR1 LNHDA, CDR2 SQIVND (reference sequence). The CDR3 extends over 16 amino acids. The V end was cut by 7 bases, the J end by 0 bases, with 13 bases between. CDR3: CASKGALSSYNSPLHF. The CDR3 DNA follows: TGTGCCAGTAAAGGGGCCCTCAGCTCCTATAATTCACCCCTCCACTTT.

This clone was picked up one time. The chain has TRBV7-3 and TRBJ2-2; TRBD1 aligns across 7 bases. The V segment lost 5 bases and the J segment 6 bases; nucleotides outside the gene matches: 9. The CDR3 totals 15 residues. CDR1 is SGHTA and CDR2 is FQGTGA in the germline V gene. This CDR3 is CASSRQEQGAGELFF. In nucleotides, the CDR3 is TGTGCCAGCAGCCGACAAGAGCAGGGGGCCGGGGAGCTGTTTTTT. Filled out from reference TRBV7-3 and TRBJ2-2, the complete variable domain reads GAGVSQTPSNKVTEKGKYVELRCDPISGHTALYWYRQSLGQGPEFLIYFQGTGAADDSGLPNDRFFAVRPEGSVSTLKIQRTERGDSAVYLCASSRQEQGAGELFFGEGSRLTVL.

The sample holds one count of this clone. DNA of the CDR3: TGCAGCTTCATAGGGAGCTACTACGAGCAGTACTTC. Protein: CSFIGSYYEQYF. The chain couples TRBV29-1 to TRBJ2-7; the D gene is possibly TRBD2 (5 bases). Trimming removed 8 bases from V and 3 bases from J, with 14 bases in between. This CDR3 is built from 12 residues. Germline V gene data show CDR1 as SQVTM and CDR2 as ANQGSEA.

The gene calls are TRBV19 and TRBJ2-6; 8 bases are shared with TRBD1. The length of the CDR3 is 16 residues. V was clipped by 5 bases and J by 2 bases; unmatched bases: 5. CDR1 LNHDA and CDR2 SQIVND come from the germline V gene (reference sequence). CDR3 loop: CASSVSTGAGANVLTF. Written as DNA, the CDR3 is TGTGCCAGTAGTGTATCGACAGGGGCTGGGGCCAACGTCCTGACTTTC. The full variable domain, rest sourced from reference TRBV19 and TRBJ2-6, is DGGITQSPKYLFRKEGQNVTLSCEQNLNHDAMYWYRQDPGQGLRLIYYSQIVNDFQKGDIAEGYSVSREKKESFPLTVTSAQKNPTAFYLCASSVSTGAGANVLTFGAGSRLTVL.

The rearrangement uses TRBV10-3 and TRBJ2-1; D is undetermined. Germline CDR1 is ENHRY and CDR2 is SYGVKD. CDR3 size: 13 residues. Trimming cost V 3 bases and J 7 bases, with 10 bases left between them. The CDR3 sequence is CAISDFLGNEQFF. The DNA of the CDR3 is TGTGCCATCAGTGATTTTTTAGGGAATGAGCAGTTCTTC.

The V and J genes are TRBV5-1 and TRBJ2-7; no definite D call. V lost 0 bases to trimming and J lost 1 base, with 8 bases between them. The CDR3 contains 14 residues. CDR1 and CDR2 from the germline V gene are SGHRS and YFSETQ. The CDR3 loop is CASSLEVTSYEQYF. The DNA of the CDR3 is TGCGCCAGCAGCTTGGAGGTCACTTCCTACGAGCAGTACTTC.

The chain links TRBV19 to TRBJ2-5; no reliable D call. V lost 8 bases, J lost 1 base, and 8 bases lay in between. The CDR3 is made up of 12 amino acids. The germline V gene has CDR1 LNHDA and CDR2 SQIVND (reference sequence). CDR3 in DNA: TGTGCCAGTTCGGCGGCCCAAGAGACCCAGTACTTC. This gives the protein CASSAAQETQYF.

CDR3 in amino acids: CASSFRTGGMADTQYF. CDR3 sequence (DNA): TGTGCCAGCAGCTTCCGGACAGGGGGCATGGCAGATACGCAGTATTTT. This chain joins TRBV14 and TRBJ2-3; 11 bases align to TRBD1. Germline V gives CDR1 SGHDN, CDR2 FVKESK. V was clipped by 5 bases and J by 4 bases; unmatched bases: 8. The CDR3 runs 16 residues.

This clone is deemed medium-sized (0.01 to 0.1%). The genes are TRBV7-2 and TRBJ1-2; no reliable D call. Germline assignment: CDR1 SGHTA and CDR2 FQGNSA. The CDR3 totals 14 residues. Trimming shortened V by 4 bases and J by 8 bases, and 17 bases separated the two germline ends. The CDR3 sequence is CASSSPDGRMGYTF. The CDR3 nucleotides are TGTGCCAGCAGCTCACCCGACGGTCGTATGGGCTACACCTTC.

This chain links TRBV7-2 with TRBJ1-5; perhaps TRBD1 as D (5 bases). CDR1 is SGHTA and CDR2 is FQGNSA in the germline V gene. V lost 5 bases and J 3 bases, leaving 14 bases between the germline ends. The CDR3 sequence is 15 residues long. CDR3: CASSRAGRNNQPQHF. Written as DNA, the CDR3 is TGTGCCAGCAGCCGTGCGGGACGGAACAATCAGCCCCAGCATTTT.

The chain is built from TRBV9 and TRBJ2-1; D possibly corresponds to TRBD1 (6 bases). This CDR3 is 11 amino acids long. Germline CDR1 reads SGDLS; CDR2 reads YYNGEE. V shed 4 bases and J shed 10 bases, with 9 bases lying between them. The DNA for the CDR3 is TGTGCCAGCAGCCGAGGGGGAGAGCAGTTCTTC. It is translated as CASSRGGEQFF.

The chain employs TRBV5-1 and TRBJ2-1; 12 bases fit TRBD2. The ends lost 5 bases at V and 4 bases at J; junction bases unmatched: 4. CDR1 is SGHRS, CDR2 YFSETQ, per germline. The CDR3 covers 15 residues. CDR3 bases: TGCGCCAGCAGTTCGACTAGCGGGGGATACAATGAGCAGTTCTTC. The encoded protein is CASSSTSGGYNEQFF.

CDR3 bases: TGTGCCAGCAGTGCCTCGTATGAGCAGTTCTTC. Translation gives CASSASYEQFF. The chain has TRBV28 and TRBJ2-1; D is unclear. CDR1 is MDHEN and CDR2 is SYDVKM in the germline V gene. This CDR3 spans 11 amino acids. The V and J ends lost 5 bases and 8 bases respectively, with 7 bases between them.

The chain carries TRBV5-1 and TRBJ2-7; a possible D gene is TRBD2 (6 bases). Trimming removed 0 bases at V and 7 bases at J, with 14 bases between. This CDR3 has 14 residues. CDR1 is SGHRS, CDR2 YFSETQ, per germline. The CDR3 sequence: CASSLGLTRGEQYF. In nucleotides, the CDR3 is TGCGCCAGCAGCTTGGGGCTTACCCGGGGGGAGCAGTACTTC.